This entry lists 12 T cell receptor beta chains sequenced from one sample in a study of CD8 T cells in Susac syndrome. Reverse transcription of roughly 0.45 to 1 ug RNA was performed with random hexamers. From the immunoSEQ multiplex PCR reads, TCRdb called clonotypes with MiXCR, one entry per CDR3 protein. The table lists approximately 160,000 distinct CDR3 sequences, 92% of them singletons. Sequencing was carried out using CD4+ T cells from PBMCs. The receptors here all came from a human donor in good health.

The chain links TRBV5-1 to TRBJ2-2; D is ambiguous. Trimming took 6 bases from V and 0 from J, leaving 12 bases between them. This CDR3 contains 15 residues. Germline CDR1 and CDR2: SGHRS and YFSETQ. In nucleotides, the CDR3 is TGCGCCAGCAAGGTCACGGGTTCGAACACCGGGGAGCTGTTTTTT. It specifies CASKVTGSNTGELFF.

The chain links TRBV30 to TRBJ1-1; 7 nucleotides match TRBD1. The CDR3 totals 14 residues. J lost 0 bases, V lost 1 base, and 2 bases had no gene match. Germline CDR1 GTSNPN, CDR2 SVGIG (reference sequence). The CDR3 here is CAWSGTGLNTEAFF. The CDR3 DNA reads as TGTGCCTGGAGTGGGACAGGTCTGAACACTGAAGCTTTCTTT. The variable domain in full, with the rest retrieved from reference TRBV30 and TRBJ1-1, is SQTIHQWPATLVQPVGSPLSLECTVEGTSNPNLYWYRQAAGRGLQLLFYSVGIGQISSEVPQNLSASRPQDRQFILSSKKLLLSDSGFYLCAWSGTGLNTEAFFGQGTRLTVV.

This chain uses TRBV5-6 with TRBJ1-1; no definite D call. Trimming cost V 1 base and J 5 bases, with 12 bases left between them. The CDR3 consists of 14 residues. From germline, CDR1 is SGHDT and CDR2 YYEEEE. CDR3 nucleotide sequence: TGTGCCAGCAGCTTGTACACCTTGGGGACTGAAGCTTTCTTT. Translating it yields CASSLYTLGTEAFF.

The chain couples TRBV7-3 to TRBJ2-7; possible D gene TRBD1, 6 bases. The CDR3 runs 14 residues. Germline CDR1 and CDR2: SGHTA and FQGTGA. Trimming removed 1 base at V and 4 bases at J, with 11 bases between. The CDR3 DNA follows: TGTGCCAGCAGCTTAAGTTCAGGGGAATACGAGCAGTACTTC. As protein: CASSLSSGEYEQYF.

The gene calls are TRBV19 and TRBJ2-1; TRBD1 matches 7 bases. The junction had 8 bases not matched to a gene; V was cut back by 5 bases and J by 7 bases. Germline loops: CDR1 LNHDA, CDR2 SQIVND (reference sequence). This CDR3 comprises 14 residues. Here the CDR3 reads CASSPRDSLNEQFF. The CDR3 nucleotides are TGTGCCAGTAGTCCCCGGGACAGCTTAAATGAGCAGTTCTTC.

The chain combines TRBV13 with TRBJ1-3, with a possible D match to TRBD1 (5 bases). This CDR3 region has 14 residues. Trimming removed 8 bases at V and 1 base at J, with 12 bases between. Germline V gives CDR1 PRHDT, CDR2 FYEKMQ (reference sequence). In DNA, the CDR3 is TGTGCCAGCGACAGCAGGAGTTCTGGAAACACCATATATTTT. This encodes CASDSRSSGNTIYF.

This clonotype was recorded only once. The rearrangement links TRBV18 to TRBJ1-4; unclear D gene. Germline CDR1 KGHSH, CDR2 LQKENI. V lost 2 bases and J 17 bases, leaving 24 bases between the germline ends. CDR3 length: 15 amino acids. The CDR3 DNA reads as TGTGCCAGCTCACCAGCGGGCCGGGTAAGATGGCGCTGTTTTTTT. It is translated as CASSPAGRVRWRCFF. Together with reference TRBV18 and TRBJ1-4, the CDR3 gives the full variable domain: NAGVMQNPRHLVRRRGQEARLRCSPMKGHSHVYWYRQLPEEGLKFMVYLQKENIIDESGMPKERFSAEFPKEGPSILRIQQVVRGDSAAYFCASSPAGRVRWRCFFGSGTQLSVL.

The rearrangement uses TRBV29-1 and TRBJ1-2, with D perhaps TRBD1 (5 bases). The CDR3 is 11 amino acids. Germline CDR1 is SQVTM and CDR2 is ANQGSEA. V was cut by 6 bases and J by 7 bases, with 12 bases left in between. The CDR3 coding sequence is TGCAGCGTCGGCACGGGGGGTGGCTACACCTTC. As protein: CSVGTGGGYTF.

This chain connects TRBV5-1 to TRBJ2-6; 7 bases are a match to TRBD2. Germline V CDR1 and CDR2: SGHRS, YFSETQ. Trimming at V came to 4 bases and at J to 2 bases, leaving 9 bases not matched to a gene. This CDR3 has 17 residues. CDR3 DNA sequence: TGCGCCAGCAGCCAGGCCTCCGGGACTACTGGGGCCAACGTCCTGACTTTC. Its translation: CASSQASGTTGANVLTF.

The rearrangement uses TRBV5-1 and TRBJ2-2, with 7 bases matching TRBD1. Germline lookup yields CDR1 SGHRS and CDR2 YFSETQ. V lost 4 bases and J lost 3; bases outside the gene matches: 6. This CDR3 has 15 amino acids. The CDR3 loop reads CASSPTGTHTGELFF. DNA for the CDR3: TGCGCCAGCAGCCCGACAGGGACCCACACCGGGGAGCTGTTTTTT.

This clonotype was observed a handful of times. The CDR3 here is CASSWGQGDYEQYF. The DNA for the CDR3 is TGTGCCAGCAGTTGGGGACAGGGGGACTACGAGCAGTACTTC. The V call is TRBV6-6, the J call TRBJ2-7, with TRBD1 identical over 11 bases. CDR1 is MNHNY and CDR2 is SVGAGI in the germline V gene (reference sequence). This CDR3 has 14 amino acids. J gave up 3 bases and V 4 bases, and 2 bases lay outside the gene matches.

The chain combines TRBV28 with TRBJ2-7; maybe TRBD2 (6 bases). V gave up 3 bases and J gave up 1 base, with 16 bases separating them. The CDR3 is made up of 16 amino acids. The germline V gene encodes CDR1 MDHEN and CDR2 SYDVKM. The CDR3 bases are TGTGCCAGCAGTTTGTCCGGGCAGACTAGGTCCTACGAGCAGTACTTC. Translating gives CASSLSGQTRSYEQYF.